Below, one TCR beta chain is given with its context. These data originate in a study of radiation and T cells in renal cell carcinoma. TCRdb's copy holds only in-frame clones and misses some; the assay was immunoSEQ multiplex PCR. The repertoire holds approximately 140,000 clones, with 88% as singletons. The CDR3 spans 15 residues. Germline CDR1 SGHRS, CDR2 YFSETQ. This sample's time point: baseline pretreatment blood. Treatment given: 15 Gy SBRT to primary tumor, nephrectomy 4 weeks later. The material was blood, obtained from a patient whose treatment included radiotherapy and nephrectomy. The gene calls are TRBV5-1 and TRBJ2-7, with D perhaps TRBD1 (8 bases). The receptor was derived from a woman between 65 and 79 years old with renal cell carcinoma. The CDR3 DNA follows: TGCTCTAGCTCACAGGGGGGGTCGCGCTCCTACGAGCAGTACTTC. Translated: CSSSQGGSRSYEQYF.